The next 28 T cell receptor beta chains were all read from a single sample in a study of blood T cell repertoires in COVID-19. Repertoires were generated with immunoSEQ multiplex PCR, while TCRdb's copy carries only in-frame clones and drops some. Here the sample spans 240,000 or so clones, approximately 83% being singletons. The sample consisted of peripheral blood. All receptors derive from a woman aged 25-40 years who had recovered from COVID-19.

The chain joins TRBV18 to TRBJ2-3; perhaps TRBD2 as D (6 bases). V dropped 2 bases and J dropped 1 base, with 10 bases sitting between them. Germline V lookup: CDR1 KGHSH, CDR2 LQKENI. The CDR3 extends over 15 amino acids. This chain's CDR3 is CASSPWGGGTDTQYF. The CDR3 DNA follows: TGTGCCAGCTCACCATGGGGCGGGGGCACAGATACGCAGTATTTT.

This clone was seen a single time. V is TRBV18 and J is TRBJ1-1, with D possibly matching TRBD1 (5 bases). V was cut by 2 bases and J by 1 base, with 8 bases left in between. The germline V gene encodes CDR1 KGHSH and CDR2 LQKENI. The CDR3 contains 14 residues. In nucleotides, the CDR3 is TGTGCCAGCTCACCATTGGGGCAGAACACTGAAGCTTTCTTT. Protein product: CASSPLGQNTEAFF.

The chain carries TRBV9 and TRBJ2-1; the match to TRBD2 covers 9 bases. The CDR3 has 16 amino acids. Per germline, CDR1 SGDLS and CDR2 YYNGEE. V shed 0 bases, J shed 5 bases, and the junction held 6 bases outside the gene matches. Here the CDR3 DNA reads TGTGCCAGCAGCGTAGAGGTTGCGGGGGGGAACAATGAGCAGTTCTTC. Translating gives CASSVEVAGGNNEQFF.

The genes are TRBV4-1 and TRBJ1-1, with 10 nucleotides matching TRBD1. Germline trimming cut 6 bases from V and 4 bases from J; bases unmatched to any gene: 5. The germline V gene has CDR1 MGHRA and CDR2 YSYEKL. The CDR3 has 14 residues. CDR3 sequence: CASRGQGESTEAFF. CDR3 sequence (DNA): TGCGCCAGCAGAGGACAGGGGGAGTCCACTGAAGCTTTCTTT.

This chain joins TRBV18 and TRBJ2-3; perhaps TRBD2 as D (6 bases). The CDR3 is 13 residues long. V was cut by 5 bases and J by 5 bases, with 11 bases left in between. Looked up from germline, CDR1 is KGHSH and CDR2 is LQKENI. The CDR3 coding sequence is TGTGCCAGCTCAGGAGGGGCGGGAGATACGCAGTATTTT. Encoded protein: CASSGGAGDTQYF.

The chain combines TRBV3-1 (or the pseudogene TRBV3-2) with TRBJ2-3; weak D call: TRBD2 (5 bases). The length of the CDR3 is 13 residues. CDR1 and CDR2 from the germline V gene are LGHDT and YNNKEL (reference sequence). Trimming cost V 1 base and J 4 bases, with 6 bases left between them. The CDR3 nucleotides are TGTGCCAGCAGCCAAGTCGGGGCAGATACGCAGTATTTT. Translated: CASSQVGADTQYF.

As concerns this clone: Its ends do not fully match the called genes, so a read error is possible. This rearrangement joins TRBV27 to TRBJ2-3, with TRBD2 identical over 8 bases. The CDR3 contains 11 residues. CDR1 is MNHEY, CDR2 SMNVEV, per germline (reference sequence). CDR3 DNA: TGTGCCACCTTCAAAGCGGGGGCCGGACATTTT. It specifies CATFKAGAGHF.

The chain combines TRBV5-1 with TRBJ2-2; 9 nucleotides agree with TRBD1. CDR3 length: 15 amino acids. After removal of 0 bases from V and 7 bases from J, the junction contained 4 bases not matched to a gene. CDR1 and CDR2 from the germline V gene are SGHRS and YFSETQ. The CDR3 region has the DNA TGCGCCAGCAGCTTGGGGACAGGGGCTGTCGGGGAGCTGTTTTTT. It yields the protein CASSLGTGAVGELFF.

CDR3 region: CASSPSGQDYGYTF. The CDR3 DNA follows: TGTGCCAGCTCCCCCTCGGGACAGGACTATGGCTACACCTTC. The chain recombines TRBV18 with TRBJ1-2, with TRBD1 matching 8 bases. The V gene end was trimmed by 6 bases and the J gene end by 3 bases; junction bases not matched to a gene: 6. The CDR3 totals 14 residues. Looked up from germline, CDR1 is KGHSH and CDR2 is LQKENI. Supplemented by reference TRBV18 and TRBJ1-2, the full variable domain reads NAGVMQNPRHLVRRRGQEARLRCSPMKGHSHVYWYRQLPEEGLKFMVYLQKENIIDESGMPKERFSAEFPKEGPSILRIQQVVRGDSAAYFCASSPSGQDYGYTFGSGTRLTVV.

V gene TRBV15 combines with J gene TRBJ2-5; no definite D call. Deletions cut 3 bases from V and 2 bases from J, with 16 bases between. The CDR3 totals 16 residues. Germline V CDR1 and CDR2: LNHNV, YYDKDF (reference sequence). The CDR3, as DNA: TGTGCCACCAGCAGTTACCTTGGAGTTGTTCAAGAGACCCAGTACTTC. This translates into CATSSYLGVVQETQYF.

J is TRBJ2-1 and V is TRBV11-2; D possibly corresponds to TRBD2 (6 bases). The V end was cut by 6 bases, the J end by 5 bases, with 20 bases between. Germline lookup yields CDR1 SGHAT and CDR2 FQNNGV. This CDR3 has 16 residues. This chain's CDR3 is CASRSNMSGLNNEQFF. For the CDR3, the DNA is TGTGCCAGCAGGTCCAACATGAGTGGACTAAACAATGAGCAGTTCTTC. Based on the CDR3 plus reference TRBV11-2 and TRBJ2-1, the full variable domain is EAGVAQSPRYKIIEKRQSVAFWCNPISGHATLYWYQQILGQGPKLLIQFQNNGVVDDSQLPKDRFSAERLKGVDSTLKIQPAKLEDSAVYLCASRSNMSGLNNEQFFGPGTRLTVL.

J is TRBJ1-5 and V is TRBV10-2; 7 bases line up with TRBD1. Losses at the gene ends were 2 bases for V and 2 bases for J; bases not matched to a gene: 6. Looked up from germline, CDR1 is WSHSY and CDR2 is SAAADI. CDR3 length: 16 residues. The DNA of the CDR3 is TGCGCCAGCAGTGAGAAGGAGGGGGCAGGCAATCAGCCCCAGCATTTT. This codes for CASSEKEGAGNQPQHF.

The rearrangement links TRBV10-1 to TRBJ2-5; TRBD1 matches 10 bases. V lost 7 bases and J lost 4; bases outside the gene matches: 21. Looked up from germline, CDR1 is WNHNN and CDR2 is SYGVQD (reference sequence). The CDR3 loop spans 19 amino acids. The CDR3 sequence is CASTQVLKTGGLKVETQYF. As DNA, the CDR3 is TGCGCCAGCACTCAAGTTCTGAAGACAGGGGGCTTAAAGGTAGAGACCCAGTACTTC.

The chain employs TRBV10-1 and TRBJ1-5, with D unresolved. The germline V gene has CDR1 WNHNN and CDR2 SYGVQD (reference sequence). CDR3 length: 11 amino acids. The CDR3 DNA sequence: TGCGCTACGACTGGTCGTCGGCCCCAGCATTTT. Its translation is CATTGRRPQHF.

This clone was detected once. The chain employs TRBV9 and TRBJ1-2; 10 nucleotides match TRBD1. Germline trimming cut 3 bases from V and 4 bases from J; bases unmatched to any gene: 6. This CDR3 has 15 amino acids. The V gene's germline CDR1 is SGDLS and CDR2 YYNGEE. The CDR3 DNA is TGTGCCAGCAGCGCAATAAGGACAGGGGGCTATGGCTACACCTTC. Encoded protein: CASSAIRTGGYGYTF. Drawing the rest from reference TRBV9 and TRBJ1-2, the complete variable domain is DSGVTQTPKHLITATGQRVTLRCSPRSGDLSVYWYQQSLDQGLQFLIQYYNGEERAKGNILERFSAQQFPDLHSELNLSSLELGDSALYFCASSAIRTGGYGYTFGSGTRLTVV.

CDR3: CASSESRDSPLHF. DNA for the CDR3: TGTGCCAGCAGTGAATCGAGGGATTCACCCCTCCACTTT. The V gene is TRBV25-1, the J gene TRBJ1-6; no firm D call. The CDR3 is 13 residues long. Germline V CDR1 and CDR2: MGHDK, SYGVNS. Trimming took off 1 base at V and 8 bases at J, with 6 bases between the two ends. Looking up the rest from reference TRBV25-1 and TRBJ1-6 gives the full variable domain: EADIYQTPRYLVIGTGKKITLECSQTMGHDKMYWYQQDPGMELHLIHYSYGVNSTEKGDLSSESTVSRIRTEHFPLTLESARPSHTSQYLCASSESRDSPLHFGNGTRLTVT.

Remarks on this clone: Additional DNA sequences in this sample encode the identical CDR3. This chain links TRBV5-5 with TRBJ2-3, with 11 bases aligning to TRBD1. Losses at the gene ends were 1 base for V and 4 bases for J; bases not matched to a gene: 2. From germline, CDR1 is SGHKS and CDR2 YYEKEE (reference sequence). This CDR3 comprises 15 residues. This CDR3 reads CASSLSGQGADTQYF. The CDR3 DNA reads TGTGCCAGCAGCTTGTCGGGACAGGGGGCAGATACGCAGTATTTT.

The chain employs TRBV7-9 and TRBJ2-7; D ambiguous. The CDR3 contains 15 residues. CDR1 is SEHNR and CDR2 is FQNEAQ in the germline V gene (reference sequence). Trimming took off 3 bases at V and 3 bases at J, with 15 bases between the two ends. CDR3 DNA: TGTGCCAGCAGCTTTGTTACAGCCCTATTCTACGAGCAGTACTTC. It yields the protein CASSFVTALFYEQYF. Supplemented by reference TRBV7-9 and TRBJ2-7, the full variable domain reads DTGVSQNPRHKITKRGQNVTFRCDPISEHNRLYWYRQTLGQGPEFLTYFQNEAQLEKSRLLSDRFSAERPKGSFSTLEIQRTEQGDSAMYLCASSFVTALFYEQYFGPGTRLTVT.

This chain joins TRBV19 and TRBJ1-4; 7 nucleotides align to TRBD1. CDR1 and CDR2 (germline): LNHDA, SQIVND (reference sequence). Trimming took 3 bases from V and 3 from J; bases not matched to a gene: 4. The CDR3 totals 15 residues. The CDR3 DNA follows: TGTGCCAGTAGTATGACGGGACAGCCTAATGAAAAACTGTTTTTT. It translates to CASSMTGQPNEKLFF.

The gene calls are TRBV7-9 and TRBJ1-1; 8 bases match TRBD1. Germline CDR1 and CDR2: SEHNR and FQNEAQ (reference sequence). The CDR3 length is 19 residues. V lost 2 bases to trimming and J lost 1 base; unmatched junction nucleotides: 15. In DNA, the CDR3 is TGTGCCAGCAGCTTAACTTGGGGCAGGGGGCATGGAGAGAACACTGAAGCTTTCTTT. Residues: CASSLTWGRGHGENTEAFF.

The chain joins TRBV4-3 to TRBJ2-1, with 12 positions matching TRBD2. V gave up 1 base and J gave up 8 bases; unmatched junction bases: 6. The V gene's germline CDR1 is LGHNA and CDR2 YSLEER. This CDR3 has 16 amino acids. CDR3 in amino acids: CASSQVASGGAHEQFF. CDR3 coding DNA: TGCGCCAGCAGCCAAGTGGCTAGCGGGGGGGCCCATGAGCAGTTCTTC.

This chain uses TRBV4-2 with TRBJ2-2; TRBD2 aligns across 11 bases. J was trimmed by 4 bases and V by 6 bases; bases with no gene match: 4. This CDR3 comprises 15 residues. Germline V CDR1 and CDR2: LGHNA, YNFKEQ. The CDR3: CASRGLAEPTGELFF. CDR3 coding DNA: TGTGCCAGCAGGGGACTAGCGGAGCCCACCGGGGAGCTGTTTTTT.

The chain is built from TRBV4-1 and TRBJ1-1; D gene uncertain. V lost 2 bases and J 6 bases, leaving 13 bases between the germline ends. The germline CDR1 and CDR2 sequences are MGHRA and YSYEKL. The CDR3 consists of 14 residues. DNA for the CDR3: TGCGCCAGCAGCCAATACCCACATTTTTCTGAAGCTTTCTTT. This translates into CASSQYPHFSEAFF.

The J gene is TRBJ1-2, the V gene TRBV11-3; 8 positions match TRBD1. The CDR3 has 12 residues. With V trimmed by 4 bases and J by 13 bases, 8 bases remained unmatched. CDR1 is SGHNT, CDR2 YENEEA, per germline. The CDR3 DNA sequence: TGTGCCAGCAGCTCATCCGGACAGGGTTGCACCTTC. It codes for CASSSSGQGCTF.

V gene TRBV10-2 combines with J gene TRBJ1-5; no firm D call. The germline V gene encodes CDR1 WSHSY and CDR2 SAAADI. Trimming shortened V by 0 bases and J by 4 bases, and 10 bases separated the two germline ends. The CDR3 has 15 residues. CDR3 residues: CASSESSTPNQPQHF. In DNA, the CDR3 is TGCGCCAGCAGTGAGTCGAGTACGCCGAATCAGCCCCAGCATTTT.

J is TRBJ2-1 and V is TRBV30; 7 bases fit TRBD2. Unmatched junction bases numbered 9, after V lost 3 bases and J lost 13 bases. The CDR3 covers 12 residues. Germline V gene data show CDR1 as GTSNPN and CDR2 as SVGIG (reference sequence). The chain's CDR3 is CAWRDLAVRQFF. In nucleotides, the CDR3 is TGTGCCTGGAGGGATCTAGCGGTTCGTCAGTTCTTC.

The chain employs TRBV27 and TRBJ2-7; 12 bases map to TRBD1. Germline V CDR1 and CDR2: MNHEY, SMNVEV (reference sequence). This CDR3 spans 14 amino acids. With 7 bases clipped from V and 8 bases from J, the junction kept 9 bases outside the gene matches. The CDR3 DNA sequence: TGTGCCAGCATAGGGAGGGACAGGGGGCTAAAGCAGTACTTC. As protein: CASIGRDRGLKQYF.

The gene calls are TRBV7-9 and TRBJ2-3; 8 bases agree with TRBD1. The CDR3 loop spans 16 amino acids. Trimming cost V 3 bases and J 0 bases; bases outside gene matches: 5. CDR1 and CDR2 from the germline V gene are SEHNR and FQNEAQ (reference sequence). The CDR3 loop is CASSLAGGPSTDTQYF. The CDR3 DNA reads TGTGCCAGCAGCTTGGCAGGGGGCCCGAGCACAGATACGCAGTATTTT.